These 28 T cell receptor beta chains originate from one sample sequenced in a study of technical replicates of blood from several donors. Data came from immunoSEQ multiplex PCR; TCRdb stores just in-frame clones and leaves some out. Found here are tens of thousands of clones, about 98% of them singletons; the top ten hold around 0.15%. Material: T cells isolated from PBMCs. The receptors originated from a human donor in good health.

The chain joins TRBV27 to TRBJ2-7, with 7 bases lining up with TRBD2. Germline CDR1 reads MNHEY; CDR2 reads SMNVEV (reference sequence). J lost 0 bases, V lost 4 bases, and 6 bases had no gene match. This CDR3 has 15 amino acids. In DNA form, the CDR3 reads TGTGCCAGCAGTTCCCTTTCGGGGGGCTCCTACGAGCAGTACTTC. Its protein product is CASSSLSGGSYEQYF.

This chain connects TRBV9 to TRBJ2-2; TRBD1 aligns across 7 bases. The V gene's germline CDR1 is SGDLS and CDR2 YYNGEE. CDR3 length: 16 amino acids. The trim removed 4 bases at V and 5 bases at J, leaving 11 bases unmatched. The CDR3 region is CASSLRLPRGTGELFF. Written as DNA, the CDR3 is TGTGCCAGCAGCCTACGACTGCCCAGGGGGACCGGGGAGCTGTTTTTT.

The V gene is TRBV27, the J gene TRBJ2-7; 11 nucleotides line up with TRBD2. After removal of 0 bases from V and 3 bases from J, the junction contained 1 base not matched to a gene. CDR1 MNHEY and CDR2 SMNVEV come from the germline V gene (reference sequence). The CDR3 sequence is 15 residues long. CDR3 in amino acids: CASSLSGTSGYEQYF. In DNA form, the CDR3 reads TGTGCCAGCAGTTTATCGGGGACTAGCGGCTACGAGCAGTACTTC.

The chain has TRBV20-1 and TRBJ1-2; TRBD1 might be the D (6 bases). The germline gives CDR1 DFQATT, CDR2 SNEGSKA (reference sequence). This CDR3 is built from 9 residues. The CDR3 spells CRAGAAGTF. CDR3 bases: TGCAGGGCGGGGGCGGCGGGCACCTTC.

The chain couples TRBV10-3 to TRBJ1-1, with D hard to call. CDR3 length: 12 residues. Germline V gene data show CDR1 as ENHRY and CDR2 as SYGVKD. V was shortened by 4 bases and J by 11 bases, with 14 bases between the two germline ends. Here the CDR3 DNA reads TGTGCCATCAGTGCCCTCGGAGAGAGGGCTTTCTTT. Amino acid sequence: CAISALGERAFF.

Written as DNA, the CDR3 is TGTGCCAGCAGCTTAGCGAGTGGGGGGGGCAATGAGCAGTTCTTC. Its protein product is CASSLASGGGNEQFF. V usage is TRBV7-7 and J usage is TRBJ2-1; 7 nucleotides match TRBD2. Germline values: CDR1 SSHAT, CDR2 FNYEAQ (reference sequence). The CDR3 is 15 residues long. V was clipped by 0 bases and J by 6 bases; unmatched bases: 5. The variable domain in full, completed from reference TRBV7-7 and TRBJ2-1, reads GAGVSQSPRYKVTKRGQDVTLRCDPISSHATLYWYQQALGQGPEFLTYFNYEAQPDKSGLPSDRFSAERPEGSISTLTIQRTEQRDSAMYRCASSLASGGGNEQFFGPGTRLTVL.

J is TRBJ2-5 and V is TRBV6-5, with 9 bases aligning to TRBD2. The J segment lost 1 base and the V segment lost 4 bases, leaving 7 bases of the junction unmatched. There are 16 residues in the CDR3. Looked up from germline, CDR1 is MNHEY and CDR2 is SVGAGI. DNA for the CDR3: TGTGCCAGCAGTTCCCGACTAGCGGTGCCCCAAGAGACCCAGTACTTC. Encoded protein: CASSSRLAVPQETQYF.

The chain combines TRBV13 with TRBJ1-6, with 10 bases fitting TRBD1. Germline CDR1 and CDR2: PRHDT and FYEKMQ (reference sequence). The CDR3 consists of 16 residues. V was pared by 4 bases and J by 7 bases, with 7 bases of the junction left unmatched. The CDR3 loop is CASSSRTGGINSPLHF. The DNA of the CDR3 is TGTGCCAGCAGCTCCAGGACAGGGGGAATCAATTCACCCCTCCACTTT.

The chain employs TRBV5-4 and TRBJ1-1; 7 nucleotides line up with TRBD1. V trimming: 5 bases; J trimming: 4 bases; junction bases outside the gene matches: 5. This CDR3 has 13 residues. The germline V gene has CDR1 SGHNT and CDR2 YYREEE (reference sequence). DNA for the CDR3: TGTGCCAGCAGTACGACAGGGCCCACTGAAGCTTTCTTT. This gives the protein CASSTTGPTEAFF.

V usage is TRBV7-2 and J usage is TRBJ1-2, with D tentatively TRBD1 (6 bases). CDR3 length: 14 amino acids. Germline V lookup: CDR1 SGHTA, CDR2 FQGNSA. V lost 2 bases and J 3 bases, leaving 10 bases between the germline ends. The CDR3 spells CASSLTRQDYGYTF. The CDR3 DNA follows: TGTGCCAGCAGCTTAACGCGACAGGACTATGGCTACACCTTC.

This chain uses TRBV11-2 with TRBJ1-1, with D possibly being TRBD1 (6 bases). Germline V gene lookup returns CDR1 SGHAT and CDR2 FQNNGV. CDR3 length equals 16 residues. The V gene lost 5 bases and the J gene lost 1 base, with 17 bases spanning the gap. The CDR3 protein is CASSARTVPGNTEAFF. Written as DNA, the CDR3 is TGTGCCAGCAGCGCCCGGACAGTCCCCGGGAACACTGAAGCTTTCTTT.

This rearrangement joins TRBV6-1 to TRBJ1-6; 9 bases are shared with TRBD1. V trimming: 2 bases; J trimming: 7 bases; junction bases outside the gene matches: 15. CDR1 MNHNS and CDR2 SASEGT come from the germline V gene. The CDR3 is made up of 19 amino acids. The DNA for the CDR3 is TGTGCCAGCAGTGAACGATTGTTCTCTGGGACAGGGTCCAATTCACCCCTCCACTTT. Its protein is CASSERLFSGTGSNSPLHF.

This rearrangement joins TRBV15 to TRBJ2-7, with D possibly being TRBD1 (6 bases). The CDR3 is 18 residues long. Per the germline V gene, CDR1 is LNHNV and CDR2 is YYDKDF (reference sequence). The V and J ends lost 1 base and 0 bases respectively, with 19 bases between them. CDR3 bases: TGTGCCACCAGCAGAGTGGGGACCCATACAGGGAACTCCTACGAGCAGTACTTC. Protein sequence: CATSRVGTHTGNSYEQYF.

The J gene is TRBJ2-6, the V gene TRBV5-1; tentative D call: TRBD1 (5 bases). The length of the CDR3 is 16 residues. The germline V and J ends were trimmed by 0 bases and 5 bases, with 12 bases remaining between them. Germline V lookup: CDR1 SGHRS, CDR2 YFSETQ. The CDR3 DNA is TGCGCCAGCAGCTTGGGCCAGGGCGGAAGGGCCAACGTCCTGACTTTC. It specifies CASSLGQGGRANVLTF.

The chain links TRBV11-3 to TRBJ1-1, with D hard to call. The CDR3 contains 14 residues. V was clipped by 5 bases and J by 0 bases, with 10 bases between them. Germline values: CDR1 SGHNT, CDR2 YENEEA. CDR3 protein: CASSLSPMNTEAFF. CDR3 in DNA: TGTGCCAGCAGCCTATCCCCTATGAACACTGAAGCTTTCTTT.

This rearrangement joins TRBV7-6 to TRBJ2-1; 8 nucleotides agree with TRBD1. The germline V gene has CDR1 SGHVS and CDR2 FNYEAQ. J gave up 4 bases and V 3 bases, and 14 bases lay outside the gene matches. The CDR3 loop spans 18 amino acids. CDR3 in amino acids: CASSLGTGSAAAYNEQFF. The CDR3 region has the DNA TGTGCCAGCAGCTTGGGGACAGGATCAGCTGCAGCTTACAATGAGCAGTTCTTC.

V is TRBV6-1 and J is TRBJ2-5, with 8 bases matching TRBD2. The CDR3 loop spans 14 amino acids. Germline assignment: CDR1 MNHNS and CDR2 SASEGT. Trimming removed 6 bases from V and 2 bases from J; junction bases left unmatched: 5. In DNA form, the CDR3 reads TGTGCCAGCAGGCTTGTAGCGGGACAAGAGACCCAGTACTTC. It yields the protein CASRLVAGQETQYF.

V gene TRBV7-3 combines with J gene TRBJ2-3; D ambiguous. The germline V gene encodes CDR1 SGHTA and CDR2 FQGTGA. The V end lost 5 bases, the J end lost 0 bases, and 15 bases lay between the germline ends. This CDR3 region has 16 residues. The CDR3: CASSPRQTVSTDTQYF. For the CDR3, the DNA is TGTGCCAGCAGCCCCCGACAAACCGTTAGCACAGATACGCAGTATTTT.

The CDR3 protein is CSVPGTGPSNYGYTF. In DNA form, the CDR3 reads TGCAGCGTTCCCGGGACAGGTCCCTCTAACTATGGCTACACCTTC. J is TRBJ1-2 and V is TRBV29-1, with 8 bases fitting TRBD1. The CDR3 extends over 15 amino acids. Losses at the gene ends were 5 bases for V and 0 bases for J; bases not matched to a gene: 8. Germline V gene data show CDR1 as SQVTM and CDR2 as ANQGSEA.

In this sample, this clone turned up once. This chain connects TRBV2 to TRBJ2-1; D is perhaps TRBD2 (5 bases). This CDR3 comprises 16 residues. V was pared by 6 bases and J by 0 bases, with 15 bases between. Germline loops: CDR1 SNHLY, CDR2 FYNNEI. The CDR3 protein is CASRSSSFSSYNEQFF. The CDR3 region has the DNA TGTGCCAGCAGGTCTAGCTCCTTCTCCTCCTACAATGAGCAGTTCTTC. Filled out from reference TRBV2 and TRBJ2-1, the complete variable domain reads EPEVTQTPSHQVTQMGQEVILRCVPISNHLYFYWYRQILGQKVEFLVSFYNNEISEKSEIFDDQFSVERPDGSNFTLKIRSTKLEDSAMYFCASRSSSFSSYNEQFFGPGTRLTVL.

This chain links TRBV25-1 with TRBJ2-4, with D maybe TRBD1 (5 bases). Trimming cost V 1 base and J 1 base, with 5 bases left between them. The CDR3 length is 14 residues. CDR1 and CDR2 from the germline V gene are MGHDK and SYGVNS. The CDR3 region has the DNA TGTGCCAGCAGTGAATCAGGGGCCAAAAACATTCAGTACTTC. This gives the protein CASSESGAKNIQYF.

The chain's CDR3 is CASSQRTSGSYEQYF. The CDR3 DNA is TGTGCCAGCAGTCAACGGACTAGCGGCTCCTACGAGCAGTACTTC. The J gene is TRBJ2-7, the V gene TRBV27; TRBD2 aligns across 10 bases. Losses at the gene ends were 5 bases for V and 0 bases for J; bases not matched to a gene: 4. The CDR3 covers 15 residues. Germline V gene lookup returns CDR1 MNHEY and CDR2 SMNVEV (reference sequence).

The rearrangement joins TRBV29-1 to TRBJ2-1; 8 bases align to TRBD2. The germline V gene encodes CDR1 SQVTM and CDR2 ANQGSEA. The V segment lost 2 bases and the J segment 8 bases; nucleotides outside the gene matches: 5. The CDR3 loop spans 13 amino acids. The CDR3 reads CSVERGGSDEQFF. CDR3 DNA: TGCAGCGTTGAACGGGGGGGGTCCGATGAGCAGTTCTTC.

The chain uses TRBV19 and TRBJ1-5; 7 nucleotides align to TRBD1. Germline CDR1 LNHDA, CDR2 SQIVND (reference sequence). The CDR3 loop spans 14 amino acids. Trimming took 6 bases from V and 4 from J; bases not matched to a gene: 6. DNA for the CDR3: TGTGCCAGTAGGGCGACAGGGAGTAATCAGCCCCAGCATTTT. Protein sequence: CASRATGSNQPQHF. Combining the CDR3 with reference TRBV19 and TRBJ1-5 gives the whole variable domain DGGITQSPKYLFRKEGQNVTLSCEQNLNHDAMYWYRQDPGQGLRLIYYSQIVNDFQKGDIAEGYSVSREKKESFPLTVTSAQKNPTAFYLCASRATGSNQPQHFGDGTRLSIL.

Only one count was recorded for this clone. The chain recombines TRBV5-4 with TRBJ1-2; D may be TRBD1 (6 bases). The germline V gene encodes CDR1 SGHNT and CDR2 YYREEE (reference sequence). Deletions cut 4 bases from V and 1 base from J, with 11 bases between. The CDR3 has 14 residues. The CDR3 region has the DNA TGTGCCAGCAGCCCGGGGGGCGATAACTATGGCTACACCTTC. Amino acids: CASSPGGDNYGYTF.

The chain recombines TRBV4-1 with TRBJ2-5; the match to TRBD1 covers 7 bases. The CDR3 runs 16 residues. Germline trimming cut 1 base from V and 5 bases from J; bases unmatched to any gene: 10. CDR1 is MGHRA, CDR2 YSYEKL, per germline. CDR3 in amino acids: CASSQGQGMTYETQYF. In DNA form, the CDR3 reads TGCGCCAGCAGCCAAGGACAGGGAATGACTTATGAGACCCAGTACTTC.

This chain uses TRBV5-1 with TRBJ1-5; TRBD1 is a possible D gene (5 bases). The CDR3 is 13 amino acids. Germline values: CDR1 SGHRS, CDR2 YFSETQ. Between the trimmed V and J ends, which lost 3 bases and 4 bases, there was a span of 8 bases. The CDR3 loop reads CASSSTGNQPQHF. CDR3 bases: TGCGCCAGCAGCTCTACAGGTAATCAGCCCCAGCATTTT.

The rearrangement joins TRBV4-1 to TRBJ2-7; TRBD2 is a possible D gene (6 bases). V lost 0 bases and J lost 3, with 18 bases in between. The CDR3 covers 17 residues. Germline assignment: CDR1 MGHRA and CDR2 YSYEKL. CDR3 region: CASSQDRRVRQIYEQYF. Written as DNA, the CDR3 is TGCGCCAGCAGCCAAGATCGGAGGGTGAGACAGATCTACGAGCAGTACTTC.